One sample yielded the 4 T cell receptor beta chains listed below, sequenced in a study of blood T cells in healthy people across ages. It was with a sample-barcoded 5' primer and a J-beta primer mix that a second PCR of about 6 to 12 cycles was run. TCRdb called the 5' RACE reads again in MiXCR, with one record for every CDR3 protein. Counted here are about 1.4 million distinct CDR3 sequences, approximately 60% occurring once; the ten biggest clones make up 6.5% to 8%. Sequencing was performed on blood. The receptors stem from a man between 18 and 35 years old in good health.

A few counts support this clonotype. In DNA, the CDR3 is TGTGCCAGCAGTTATGATTACAATGAGCAGTTCTTC. Translating gives CASSYDYNEQFF. This chain connects TRBV28 to TRBJ2-1, with no clear D. Trimming pared 4 bases from V and 4 bases from J, leaving 5 bases between. The CDR3 consists of 12 residues. Germline V gives CDR1 MDHEN, CDR2 SYDVKM.

The chain uses TRBV5-1 and TRBJ2-7, with TRBD1 matching 9 bases. V lost 3 bases and J lost 2; bases outside the gene matches: 9. The germline V gene has CDR1 SGHRS and CDR2 YFSETQ. The CDR3 is made up of 16 amino acids. The CDR3 bases are TGCGCCAGCAGCTCGGGCTTTGGGACAGGGACCTACGAGCAGTACTTC. Encoded protein: CASSSGFGTGTYEQYF.

The chain employs TRBV4-1 and TRBJ1-3; D gene uncertain. V was shortened by 8 bases and J by 2 bases, with 10 bases between the two germline ends. This CDR3 contains 13 residues. The germline V gene has CDR1 MGHRA and CDR2 YSYEKL. Written as DNA, the CDR3 is TGCGCCAGCGGCACTTTGACTGGAAACACCATATATTTT. Translating it yields CASGTLTGNTIYF.

This clonotype was recorded once. The chain links TRBV30 to TRBJ2-1, with D perhaps given as TRBD1 or TRBD2 (6 bases each). CDR3 size: 12 residues. V was clipped by 4 bases and J by 7 bases, with 11 bases between them. Germline V gene lookup returns CDR1 GTSNPN and CDR2 SVGIG (reference sequence). The CDR3 coding sequence is TGTGCCTGGACAGGAGGGGGTAATGAGCAGTTCTTC. The encoded protein is CAWTGGGNEQFF.